These T cell receptor beta chains were read from a single sample in a study of T-cell memory formation after mild COVID-19. Using its own MiXCR run on the 5' RACE reads, TCRdb lists one record per CDR3 protein. The sample has approximately 150,000 distinct CDR3 sequences; more than 14% are singletons. Sequenced: PBMCs or a T cell subset sorted from them (not recorded which). Every receptor here comes from an adult woman who had mild COVID-19 (a few samples of this study predate the infection). Cell type and time point are not known. Each CDR3 is given with its conserved first and last residue. D genes are given only for firm matches. Clone size, where shown, is once, few, many, or a class for clones that have expanded.

abundance	d_gene	v_gene	j_gene	CDR3aa	CDR3nt
few	.	TRBV6-6	TRBJ2-7	CASKAGPGGRSYEQYF	TGTGCCAGCAAAGCGGGCCCCGGTGGACGGTCCTACGAGCAGTACTTC
few	.	TRBV12-3/TRBV12-4	TRBJ1-1	CASAVGPFRNTEAFF	TGTGCCAGCGCGGTGGGGCCGTTTAGGAACACTGAAGCTTTCTTT
.	.	TRBV20-1	TRBJ2-7	CSARDRGPSGLDEQYF	TGCAGTGCTAGAGACAGGGGACCCAGTGGGCTCGACGAGCAGTACTTC
few	TRBD1	TRBV6-6	TRBJ2-5	CASSYGDREYQETQYF	TGTGCCAGCAGTTACGGGGACAGGGAGTACCAAGAGACCCAGTACTTC
.	.	TRBV30	TRBJ2-7	CAWSVVPYEQYF	TGTGCCTGGAGTGTAGTTCCCTACGAGCAGTACTTC
.	TRBD1	TRBV7-6	TRBJ2-5	CASSLETGGQETQYF	TGTGCCAGCAGCTTAGAGACAGGGGGCCAAGAGACCCAGTACTTC
.	.	TRBV4-1	TRBJ1-1	CASSEEVLNTEAFF	TGCGCCAGCAGCGAAGAAGTCTTGAACACTGAAGCTTTCTTT
few	TRBD2	TRBV19	TRBJ2-7	CASSIPGERGYEQYF	TGTGCCAGTAGTATCCCCGGTGAGCGGGGCTACGAGCAGTACTTC
few	.	TRBV12-3/TRBV12-4	TRBJ2-2	CASSLAGVGTGELFF	TGTGCCAGCAGCTTGGCAGGGGTTGGCACCGGGGAGCTGTTTTTT
few	.	TRBV3-1	TRBJ1-1	CASSQGRTAINTEAFF	TGTGCCAGCAGCCAAGGACGGACAGCTATTAACACTGAAGCTTTCTTT
.	.	TRBV9	TRBJ2-5	CASSVGAPPSGQETQYF	TGTGCCAGCAGCGTAGGAGCTCCACCAAGTGGGCAAGAGACCCAGTACTTC
few	.	TRBV2	TRBJ2-7	CASSLRQRVNEQYF	TGTGCCAGCAGTCTACGACAGAGGGTAAACGAGCAGTACTTC
.	TRBD2	TRBV7-3	TRBJ2-1	CASSYLAGALNEQFF	TGTGCCAGCAGCTACCTAGCGGGGGCCCTCAATGAGCAGTTCTTC
few	TRBD2	TRBV27	TRBJ2-6	CASSFLAAGANVLTF	TGTGCCAGCAGTTTCCTAGCGGCTGGGGCCAACGTCCTGACTTTC
.	.	TRBV7-2	TRBJ2-1	CASSPRIRNEQFF	TGTGCCAGCAGCCCTCGAATTAGGAATGAGCAGTTCTTC
.	TRBD2	TRBV18	TRBJ2-1	CASSPRSGLAPNEQFF	TGTGCCAGCTCCCCCCGGTCGGGACTAGCGCCCAATGAGCAGTTCTTC
many	.	TRBV20-1	TRBJ2-5	CSPRVRETQYF	TGCAGTCCTCGGGTCCGGGAGACCCAGTACTTC
few	.	TRBV4-3	TRBJ2-3	CASSQGQRVRGGPDTQYF	TGCGCCAGCAGCCAAGGTCAGAGGGTACGAGGGGGTCCAGATACGCAGTATTTT
few	.	TRBV12-3/TRBV12-4	TRBJ2-7	CASSSRQATYEQYF	TGTGCCAGCAGTTCTCGGCAGGCCACTTACGAGCAGTACTTC
.	TRBD2	TRBV7-2	TRBJ2-3	CASSLDGGGFTDTQYF	TGTGCCAGCAGCTTAGATGGGGGGGGTTTCACAGATACGCAGTATTTT
.	.	TRBV6-5	TRBJ1-2	CASSYSKFRGGYGYTF	TGTGCCAGCAGTTACTCGAAGTTCAGGGGTGGCTATGGCTACACCTTC
few	.	TRBV9	TRBJ2-2	CASSGYAGELFF	TGTGCCAGCAGCGGGTATGCCGGGGAGCTGTTTTTT
few	.	TRBV6-2/TRBV6-3	TRBJ2-5	CASSYHRRQETQYF	TGTGCCAGCAGTTACCACCGACGGCAAGAGACCCAGTACTTC
.	TRBD1	TRBV28	TRBJ2-2	CASSFRQGAGTGELFF	TGTGCCAGCAGTTTCAGACAGGGGGCTGGGACCGGGGAGCTGTTTTTT
.	TRBD1	TRBV11-3	TRBJ1-2	CASSLVDRGVGYTF	TGTGCCAGCAGCTTAGTCGACAGGGGAGTCGGCTACACCTTC
.	.	TRBV4-1	TRBJ2-1	CASSQDRGLNEQFF	TGCGCCAGCAGCCAAGATCGAGGCCTAAATGAGCAGTTCTTC
few	.	TRBV24-1	TRBJ1-1	CATSYGTEAFF	TGTGCCACCAGTTACGGCACTGAAGCTTTCTTT
.	TRBD2	TRBV2	TRBJ2-2	CASSGLSGGNTGELFF	TGTGCCAGCAGTGGGTTGAGCGGGGGGAACACCGGGGAGCTGTTTTTT
.	.	TRBV7-9	TRBJ1-1	CASSPTAVNTEAFF	TGTGCCAGCAGCCCGACGGCGGTGAACACTGAAGCTTTCTTT
few	.	TRBV6-2/TRBV6-3	TRBJ2-2	CASSYRQADGELFF	TGTGCCAGCAGTTACCGGCAGGCAGACGGGGAGCTGTTTTTT
.	TRBD2	TRBV2	TRBJ2-2	CASRSGGENTGELFF	TGTGCCAGCCGTAGCGGGGGGGAGAACACCGGGGAGCTGTTTTTT
.	.	TRBV4-1	TRBJ2-7	CASSPTGSGSYEQYF	TGCGCCAGCAGCCCGACAGGGAGCGGGTCCTACGAGCAGTACTTC
.	.	TRBV4-3	TRBJ1-1	CASSRDGGRGVGTEAFF	TGCGCCAGCAGCCGAGATGGGGGTCGAGGGGTTGGGACTGAAGCTTTCTTT
few	TRBD2	TRBV7-9	TRBJ2-1	CASSLAGVRRGSLFNEQFF	TGTGCCAGCAGCTTAGCCGGGGTCCGGCGGGGGAGTCTCTTCAATGAGCAGTTCTTC
few	.	TRBV6-2/TRBV6-3	TRBJ2-3	CASSMAPYTQYF	TGTGCCAGCAGCATGGCTCCGTATACGCAGTATTTT
.	.	TRBV30	TRBJ1-2	CAWSVPGANYGYTF	TGTGCCTGGAGTGTACCGGGGGCTAACTATGGCTACACCTTC
few	TRBD1	TRBV7-6	TRBJ2-7	CASSLGQGARDEQYF	TGTGCCAGCAGCTTAGGACAGGGGGCGAGAGACGAGCAGTACTTC
.	.	TRBV7-9	TRBJ2-5	CASSLEHPGETQYF	TGTGCCAGCAGCTTAGAACACCCAGGGGAGACCCAGTACTTC
.	.	TRBV4-1	TRBJ2-1	CASSQGALARGAYNEQFF	TGCGCCAGCAGCCAAGGAGCTCTGGCCCGCGGGGCCTACAATGAGCAGTTCTTC
.	.	TRBV7-9	TRBJ2-3	CASSLAGIQEDTQYF	TGTGCCAGCAGCTTAGCCGGCATTCAGGAAGATACGCAGTATTTT
few	.	TRBV5-1	TRBJ1-1	CASSLGWPNTEAFF	TGCGCCAGCAGCTTGGGATGGCCGAACACTGAAGCTTTCTTT